One sample yielded the 14 T cell receptor beta chains listed below, sequenced in a study of radiation and T cells in renal cell carcinoma. Some clones are missing from TCRdb's copy, which holds only in-frame ones; the method was immunoSEQ multiplex PCR. The sample holds more than 65,000 clones, 80% to 90% seen once. Time point given: blood 2 weeks post-SBRT. Treatment given: 15 Gy SBRT to primary tumor, nephrectomy 4 weeks later. Sequenced here: blood, sampled from a patient whose treatment included radiotherapy and nephrectomy. The receptor source for this set is a woman in her forties or fifties with renal cell carcinoma.

In this sample, this clone turned up many times. The chain is built from TRBV5-6 and TRBJ1-4; 9 positions agree with TRBD1. CDR3 length: 15 amino acids. Per germline, CDR1 SGHDT and CDR2 YYEEEE. With 3 bases clipped from V and 8 bases from J, the junction kept 8 bases outside the gene matches. CDR3 nucleotides: TGTGCCAGCAGCTCAACAGGGGGCCTTGGAGAAAAACTGTTTTTT. This sequence encodes CASSSTGGLGEKLFF.

The J gene is TRBJ1-1, the V gene TRBV6-5; 8 bases align to TRBD1. V gave up 4 bases and J gave up 4 bases; unmatched junction bases: 11. The CDR3 is 16 amino acids. Germline V gives CDR1 MNHEY, CDR2 SVGAGI. CDR3 bases: TGTGCCAGCAGTTCCTACAGGGGGGCCGGGGGCACTGAAGCTTTCTTT. Protein: CASSSYRGAGGTEAFF.

The chain recombines TRBV4-2 with TRBJ2-3; D gene unclear. There are 12 residues in the CDR3. Germline V CDR1 and CDR2: LGHNA, YNFKEQ. Trimming pared 4 bases from V and 7 bases from J, leaving 9 bases between. CDR3 residues: CASSRPDNTQYF. The CDR3 region has the DNA TGTGCCAGCAGCCGGCCGGATAATACGCAGTATTTT.

This sequence joins TRBV5-1 and TRBJ2-5, with D possibly matching TRBD1 (6 bases). The CDR3 extends over 16 amino acids. The germline V gene has CDR1 SGHRS and CDR2 YFSETQ. Deletions cut 4 bases from V and 5 bases from J, with 21 bases between. CDR3 sequence: CASSPSRGGAEETQYF. The CDR3 nucleotides are TGCGCCAGCAGCCCGTCCCGTGGGGGCGCGGAGGAGACCCAGTACTTC.

This sequence joins TRBV6-5 and TRBJ2-1; TRBD2 aligns across 10 bases. The CDR3 is 15 amino acids. CDR1 and CDR2 from the germline V gene are MNHEY and SVGAGI. The J segment lost 0 bases and the V segment lost 5 bases, leaving 1 base of the junction unmatched. The CDR3 reads CASSIAGGSYNEQFF. CDR3 DNA: TGTGCCAGCAGTATAGCGGGAGGCTCCTACAATGAGCAGTTCTTC.

J is TRBJ2-5 and V is TRBV30; a possible D gene is TRBD2 (6 bases). The CDR3 sequence is 16 residues long. Germline CDR1 is GTSNPN and CDR2 is SVGIG (reference sequence). The V end was cut by 2 bases, the J end by 1 base, with 17 bases between. The chain's CDR3 is CAWSSHLRGIQETQYF. The CDR3 DNA follows: TGTGCCTGGAGTTCCCACCTCCGGGGGATCCAAGAGACCCAGTACTTC.

Only one count was recorded for this clone. The chain recombines TRBV9 with TRBJ2-5; 9 bases align to TRBD2. In germline, CDR1 is SGDLS, CDR2 YYNGEE. Germline trimming cut 0 bases from V and 2 bases from J; bases unmatched to any gene: 8. This CDR3 contains 17 residues. Here the CDR3 DNA reads TGTGCCAGCAGCGTAGGAAAAGCGGGGGGTACTCAAGAGACCCAGTACTTC. It specifies CASSVGKAGGTQETQYF.

V and J are TRBV19 and TRBJ1-4; 7 nucleotides line up with TRBD1. CDR1 and CDR2 (germline): LNHDA, SQIVND (reference sequence). The junction had 8 bases not matched to a gene; V was cut back by 6 bases and J by 4 bases. The CDR3 length is 15 residues. In DNA form, the CDR3 reads TGTGCCAGTAGAGTACAGGGGCCGGTTAATGAAAAACTGTTTTTT. Protein product: CASRVQGPVNEKLFF. The full variable domain, its missing parts supplied by reference TRBV19 and TRBJ1-4, is DGGITQSPKYLFRKEGQNVTLSCEQNLNHDAMYWYRQDPGQGLRLIYYSQIVNDFQKGDIAEGYSVSREKKESFPLTVTSAQKNPTAFYLCASRVQGPVNEKLFFGSGTQLSVL.

This chain uses TRBV4-3 with TRBJ2-7, with no clear D. This CDR3 contains 13 residues. V was pared by 0 bases and J by 4 bases, with 7 bases between. Germline CDR1 and CDR2: LGHNA and YSLEER. The CDR3 DNA reads as TGCGCCAGCAGCCAAGATGGTGGTTACGAGCAGTACTTC. It specifies CASSQDGGYEQYF.

The chain joins TRBV15 to TRBJ2-3; 8 bases are shared with TRBD2. The CDR3 contains 14 residues. V lost 5 bases, J lost 2 bases, and 3 bases stayed unmatched. Germline V gene sequence: CDR1 LNHNV, CDR2 YYDKDF (reference sequence). The CDR3 region is CATSVAGNTDTQYF. Written as DNA, the CDR3 is TGTGCCACCAGCGTAGCGGGAAACACAGATACGCAGTATTTT.

This clone was seen a few times. This rearrangement joins TRBV7-9 to TRBJ1-2; 9 positions match TRBD1. Germline V gene sequence: CDR1 SEHNR, CDR2 FQNEAQ (reference sequence). Trimming cost V 3 bases and J 8 bases; bases outside gene matches: 10. CDR3 length: 15 amino acids. The CDR3 spells CASSFDWTGEGGYTF. The CDR3 DNA reads as TGTGCCAGCAGCTTCGACTGGACAGGGGAGGGAGGCTACACCTTC.

The V gene is TRBV28, the J gene TRBJ2-7; 7 bases align to TRBD1. CDR1 is MDHEN, CDR2 SYDVKM, per germline. V was pared by 3 bases and J by 2 bases, with 4 bases of the junction left unmatched. There are 14 residues in the CDR3. The CDR3 reads CASSFWDRPYEQYF. The DNA for the CDR3 is TGTGCCAGCAGTTTTTGGGACAGACCCTACGAGCAGTACTTC.

The chain recombines TRBV5-1 with TRBJ2-7; 13 bases align to TRBD2. Unmatched junction bases numbered 5, after V lost 4 bases and J lost 7 bases. The CDR3 length is 14 residues. Germline CDR1 SGHRS, CDR2 YFSETQ. CDR3 in amino acids: CASSTGLAGEEQYF. The CDR3 DNA reads as TGCGCCAGCAGCACCGGACTAGCGGGAGAAGAGCAGTACTTC.

The chain recombines TRBV19 with TRBJ1-3; D might be TRBD1 (5 bases). This CDR3 comprises 18 residues. The germline V gene has CDR1 LNHDA and CDR2 SQIVND (reference sequence). V was shortened by 3 bases and J by 0 bases, with 18 bases between the two germline ends. The CDR3 loop is CASSISQTDFFSGNTIYF. CDR3 coding DNA: TGTGCCAGTAGTATTTCTCAGACAGACTTCTTCTCTGGAAACACCATATATTTT. Based on the CDR3 plus reference TRBV19 and TRBJ1-3, the full variable domain is DGGITQSPKYLFRKEGQNVTLSCEQNLNHDAMYWYRQDPGQGLRLIYYSQIVNDFQKGDIAEGYSVSREKKESFPLTVTSAQKNPTAFYLCASSISQTDFFSGNTIYFGEGSWLTVV.